The entry below gives a single TCR beta chain sequence along with its context. Its antigen is as yet unknown. The data were obtained in a study of regulatory dendritic cells for organ transplantation. Study-wide points: Mature dendritic cells appeared to drive more memory CD8+ clonal expansion than regulatory ones. Memory T cells were less diverse than naive, with memory CD8+ most oligoclonal.

CFSE-labeled sorted T cells met regulatory or mature dendritic cells for around five days. TCRdb's table, derived via immunoSEQ multiplex PCR, lists solely in-frame clones and lacks some. Among roughly 12,000 clones, approximately 75% were seen once, and the ten largest hold 0.9% to 1.2%. The sample comprised naive CD8+ T cells from blood cultured with regulatory dendritic cells. Subset indicated: CD45RA+ naive T cells. The receptor's source is a human donor in good health.

The DNA of the CDR3 is TGTGCTAGTGGTTTTGTAGCGGCGACCCCCTACGAGCAGTACTTC. This translates into CASGFVAATPYEQYF. The V and J genes are TRBV12-5 and TRBJ2-7; D is possibly TRBD2 (6 bases). CDR1 and CDR2 from the germline V gene are LGHNT and FRNRAP. Trimming shortened V by 3 bases and J by 2 bases, and 14 bases separated the two germline ends. This CDR3 region has 15 residues.